This entry lists 21 T cell receptor beta chains sequenced from one sample in a study of T cell changes during pregnancy in multiple sclerosis. Libraries were prepared by immunoSEQ multiplex PCR; TCRdb keeps only in-frame clonotypes and omits some of them. The table has almost 95,000 clones, roughly 90% seen once; the top ten hold less than 2%. Sequencing used peripheral blood, obtained in the first trimester of pregnancy. The source of these receptors is a female donor with multiple sclerosis, enrolled in a pregnancy study.

The chain has TRBV5-6 and TRBJ2-1; D gene ambiguous. V lost 2 bases and J lost 8, with 5 bases in between. The CDR3 length is 11 residues. Per the germline V gene, CDR1 is SGHDT and CDR2 is YYEEEE. In DNA, the CDR3 is TGTGCCAGCAGCTTAGCCTATGAGCAGTTCTTC. This translates into CASSLAYEQFF.

The chain has TRBV28 and TRBJ2-7, with 7 bases fitting TRBD2. This CDR3 spans 15 amino acids. Germline CDR1 and CDR2: MDHEN and SYDVKM. After removal of 8 bases from V and 4 bases from J, the junction contained 14 bases not matched to a gene. CDR3 sequence: CASVPPIGLGYEQYF. The CDR3 region has the DNA TGTGCCAGCGTACCTCCGATAGGACTAGGTTACGAGCAGTACTTC. Full variable domain (rest looked up from reference TRBV28 and TRBJ2-7): DVKVTQSSRYLVKRTGEKVFLECVQDMDHENMFWYRQDPGLGLRLIYFSYDVKMKEKGDIPEGYSVSREKKERFSLILESASTNQTSMYLCASVPPIGLGYEQYFGPGTRLTVT.

The chain uses TRBV10-3 and TRBJ1-5, with D possibly being TRBD1 (5 bases). This CDR3 is 15 amino acids long. Looked up from germline, CDR1 is ENHRY and CDR2 is SYGVKD. The V and J ends lost 3 bases and 4 bases respectively, with 13 bases between them. The CDR3 nucleotides read TGTGCCATCAGTGATAGTGGTCAGGGAAATCAGCCCCAGCATTTT. This translates into CAISDSGQGNQPQHF.

V usage is TRBV7-9 and J usage is TRBJ2-5; TRBD1 agrees at 9 bases. The DNA end favors TRBJ2-7, so the J call may be wrong. The CDR3 has 14 amino acids. CDR1 and CDR2 from the germline V gene are SEHNR and FQNEAQ (reference sequence). CDR3 sequence (DNA): TGTGCCAGCAGCCCCCGGGACAGGGTCGACGAGCAGTACTTC. It yields the protein CASSPRDRVDEQYF.

This chain links TRBV6-5 with TRBJ1-5; 7 nucleotides align to TRBD1. This CDR3 region has 13 residues. Germline CDR1 and CDR2: MNHEY and SVGAGI. V was clipped by 10 bases and J by 4 bases; unmatched bases: 7. CDR3 in amino acids: CATWTGGNQPQHF. The CDR3, as DNA: TGTGCCACCTGGACAGGAGGGAATCAGCCCCAGCATTTT.

The rearrangement joins TRBV2 to TRBJ1-1; 7 bases line up with TRBD1. Germline V gene lookup returns CDR1 SNHLY and CDR2 FYNNEI. The CDR3 totals 15 residues. The V segment lost 6 bases and the J segment 0 bases; nucleotides outside the gene matches: 7. The CDR3 sequence is CASSRGAQMNTEAFF. The CDR3 DNA reads as TGTGCCAGCAGCAGGGGGGCACAGATGAACACTGAAGCTTTCTTT.

CDR3 sequence reads: CASRLQGARIGYTF. In DNA form, the CDR3 reads TGTGCCAGCAGATTACAGGGGGCGCGTATTGGCTACACCTTC. This rearrangement joins TRBV28 to TRBJ1-2; 9 bases are a match to TRBD1. Germline CDR1 reads MDHEN; CDR2 reads SYDVKM. The V segment lost 6 bases and the J segment 7 bases; nucleotides outside the gene matches: 9. This CDR3 comprises 14 residues.

The rearrangement links TRBV6-1 to TRBJ2-1, with a tentative D call TRBD1 (6 bases). Trimming removed 7 bases at V and 7 bases at J, with 17 bases between. CDR3 length: 14 residues. Germline values: CDR1 MNHNS, CDR2 SASEGT. The CDR3 DNA is TGTGCCAGCACCGGTATACTAGGGGGAAATGAGCAGTTCTTC. Residues: CASTGILGGNEQFF.

The chain joins TRBV6-6 to TRBJ2-1; 8 nucleotides match TRBD1. This CDR3 has 13 amino acids. J was trimmed by 9 bases and V by 9 bases; bases with no gene match: 10. CDR1 and CDR2 (germline): MNHNY, SVGAGI (reference sequence). The chain's CDR3 is CASSGGAGGEQFF. The CDR3 nucleotides are TGTGCCAGTTCAGGGGGCGCGGGTGGTGAGCAGTTCTTC.

The J gene is TRBJ1-1, the V gene TRBV6-5; a possible D gene is TRBD1 (6 bases). CDR3 length: 15 amino acids. Germline V lookup: CDR1 MNHEY, CDR2 SVGAGI. The germline V and J ends were trimmed by 6 bases and 4 bases, with 18 bases remaining between them. The CDR3 DNA sequence: TGTGCCAGCAGCTCCACTGGGGGCGGGGGCACTGAAGCTTTCTTT. Residues: CASSSTGGGGTEAFF.

This clone was counted a few times. The chain combines TRBV7-6 with TRBJ2-1, with 14 bases aligning to TRBD2. The CDR3 is made up of 14 amino acids. CDR1 and CDR2 (germline): SGHVS, FNYEAQ. After removal of 6 bases from V and 13 bases from J, the junction contained 8 bases not matched to a gene. The CDR3 DNA reads TGTGCCAGCAGTCATCCGGGACTAGCGGGAGAACAGTTCTTC. This gives the protein CASSHPGLAGEQFF.

A note on this clone: At the DNA level, this CDR3 is encoded by other sequences in the same sample as well. The chain is built from TRBV30 and TRBJ1-1, with 7 bases identical to TRBD1. The CDR3 has 12 residues. The germline CDR1 and CDR2 sequences are GTSNPN and SVGIG (reference sequence). For the CDR3, the DNA is TGTGCTCTAGACAGGGAGAACACTGAAGCTTTCTTT. It codes for CALDRENTEAFF.

This clone was counted a single time. The chain combines TRBV2 with TRBJ2-7, with 7 bases matching TRBD1. With V trimmed by 8 bases and J by 6 bases, 7 bases remained unmatched. The CDR3 has 12 residues. Germline V CDR1 and CDR2: SNHLY, FYNNEI. CDR3 sequence reads: CASLSTGLEQYF. CDR3 in DNA: TGTGCCAGCCTATCGACAGGGCTCGAGCAGTACTTC.

The V gene is TRBV27, the J gene TRBJ2-1, with 8 bases aligning to TRBD2. Germline V gene lookup returns CDR1 MNHEY and CDR2 SMNVEV (reference sequence). V was clipped by 3 bases and J by 9 bases; unmatched bases: 1. This CDR3 region has 12 residues. The CDR3 here is CASSFRGGEQFF. The CDR3 bases are TGTGCCAGCAGTTTCCGGGGGGGTGAGCAGTTCTTC.

This clone came up once. This sequence joins TRBV27 and TRBJ1-2, with 7 bases identical to TRBD1. After removal of 5 bases from V and 6 bases from J, the junction contained 9 bases not matched to a gene. The CDR3 is 14 amino acids. Germline CDR1 is MNHEY and CDR2 is SMNVEV (reference sequence). CDR3 amino acids: CASSPLRQGHGYTF. As DNA, the CDR3 is TGTGCCAGCAGTCCCCTCAGACAGGGCCATGGCTACACCTTC.

J is TRBJ2-1 and V is TRBV27, with a possible D match to TRBD2 (6 bases). CDR3 length equals 14 residues. V lost 6 bases and J 6 bases, leaving 15 bases between the germline ends. Germline values: CDR1 MNHEY, CDR2 SMNVEV (reference sequence). The chain's CDR3 is CASRRGRSSNEQFF. CDR3 in DNA: TGTGCCAGCAGGCGGGGCCGAAGTAGCAATGAGCAGTTCTTC.

The V gene is TRBV7-2, the J gene TRBJ2-7; a weak D match, TRBD1 (6 bases). This CDR3 spans 15 amino acids. The germline gives CDR1 SGHTA, CDR2 FQGNSA. V shed 4 bases and J shed 2 bases, with 15 bases lying between them. The CDR3 region is CASSSIPGATYEQYF. As DNA, the CDR3 is TGTGCCAGCAGCTCTATTCCAGGGGCTACCTACGAGCAGTACTTC.

The chain joins TRBV9 to TRBJ2-3; 7 nucleotides match TRBD2. Germline V gene sequence: CDR1 SGDLS, CDR2 YYNGEE. This CDR3 is 16 amino acids long. Trimming at V came to 0 bases and at J to 5 bases, leaving 9 bases not matched to a gene. The CDR3 protein is CASSVVGSGGKDTQYF. CDR3 in DNA: TGTGCCAGCAGCGTAGTAGGCTCGGGAGGAAAAGATACGCAGTATTTT.

The chain joins TRBV7-9 to TRBJ2-7; D may be TRBD1 (6 bases). Germline lookup yields CDR1 SEHNR and CDR2 FQNEAQ (reference sequence). The CDR3 sequence is 14 residues long. The V end was cut by 3 bases, the J end by 1 base, with 10 bases between. CDR3 nucleotides: TGTGCCAGCAGCTTCCCAGGGGTTTCCTACGAGCAGTACTTC. This encodes CASSFPGVSYEQYF.

The rearrangement links TRBV5-6 to TRBJ1-2; 7 nucleotides match TRBD1. V dropped 4 bases and J dropped 8; count of bases not matched to a gene: 8. The CDR3 runs to 13 residues. Germline V gene sequence: CDR1 SGHDT, CDR2 YYEEEE. The CDR3: CASSPTGVRGYTF. CDR3 in DNA: TGTGCCAGCAGCCCCACAGGGGTCAGAGGCTACACCTTC.

V is TRBV27 and J is TRBJ2-7; 7 nucleotides agree with TRBD2. Germline CDR1 MNHEY, CDR2 SMNVEV (reference sequence). The ends lost 9 bases at V and 1 base at J; junction bases unmatched: 3. The CDR3 length is 12 residues. The CDR3 here is CASRSGSYEQYF. DNA of the CDR3: TGTGCCAGTCGTAGCGGGTCCTACGAGCAGTACTTC.